The T cell receptor (beta chain) under discussion was sequenced for a study of blood T cells in healthy people across ages. Researchers collected ten milliliters of peripheral blood from every single donor. Then a second PCR, running about 6 to 11 cycles, was carried out with a sample-barcoded 5' primer and a J-beta primer mix. TCRdb re-called the 5' RACE reads with MiXCR, one entry per CDR3 protein. Altogether 850,000 to 1,000,000 distinct CDR3 sequences are present, around 49% being singletons, with the ten largest covering roughly 12%. Sequenced sample: blood. The TCR comes from a man aged 25 to 45 in good health.

Here the CDR3 reads CASSLTLQGAGNEQFF. The CDR3 DNA reads as TGCGCCAGCAGCTTGACACTACAGGGGGCTGGGAATGAGCAGTTCTTC. The chain carries TRBV5-1 and TRBJ2-1, with 9 bases fitting TRBD1. The CDR3 spans 16 residues. Germline CDR1 and CDR2: SGHRS and YFSETQ. J gave up 7 bases and V 1 base, and 9 bases lay outside the gene matches.